This TCR beta chain appears in the sequencing data of a study of shared clonotypes between healthy human individuals. About the research overall: A few men and a couple of women, aged 18 to 49, were donors. Study results and limitations: Clonotype sharing among the donors was expected to vary with sequencing depth. Some clonotypes were shared by all four sorted-subset donors, while others were not shared. The non-shared ones had lower generation probabilities than the shared ones.

Adult donors, all healthy and HIV-negative, had no recent acute infections or vaccinations. The protocol was immunoSEQ multiplex PCR, while the TCRdb copy is restricted to in-frame clones and leaves out a portion. This sample has over a million clones, with around 78% found just once. This CDR3 spans 14 amino acids. Germline CDR1 reads GTSNPN; CDR2 reads SVGIG (reference sequence). V lost 1 base and J 0 bases, leaving 10 bases between the germline ends. For this clone: Its antigen is unidentified.

The origin of this receptor is a man between 18 and 35 years old in good health. Some clones in this sample may be carry-over from other donors' samples. The J gene is TRBJ2-7, the V gene TRBV30, with a weak D call TRBD2 (6 bases). The source material was memory CD4+ T cells from PBMCs. The subset is: CD45RA-negative fraction. The CDR3 bases are TGTGCCTGGAGTGGGGACTTGAGCTCCTACGAGCAGTACTTC. Translating gives CAWSGDLSSYEQYF.